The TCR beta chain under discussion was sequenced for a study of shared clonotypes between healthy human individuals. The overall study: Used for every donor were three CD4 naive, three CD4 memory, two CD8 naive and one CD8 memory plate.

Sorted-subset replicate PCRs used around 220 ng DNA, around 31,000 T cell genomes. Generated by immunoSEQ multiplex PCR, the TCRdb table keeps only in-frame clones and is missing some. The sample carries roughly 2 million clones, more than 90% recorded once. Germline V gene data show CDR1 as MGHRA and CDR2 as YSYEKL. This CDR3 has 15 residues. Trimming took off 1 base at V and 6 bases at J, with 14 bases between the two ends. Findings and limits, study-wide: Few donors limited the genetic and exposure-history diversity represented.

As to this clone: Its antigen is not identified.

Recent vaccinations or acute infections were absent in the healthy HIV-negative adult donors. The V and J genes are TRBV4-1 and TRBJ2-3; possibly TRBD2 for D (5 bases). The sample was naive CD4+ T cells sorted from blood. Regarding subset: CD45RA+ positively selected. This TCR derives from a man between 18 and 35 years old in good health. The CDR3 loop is CASSQVGVGLDTQYF. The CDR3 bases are TGCGCCAGCAGCCAAGTTGGGGTTGGACTGGATACGCAGTATTTT.